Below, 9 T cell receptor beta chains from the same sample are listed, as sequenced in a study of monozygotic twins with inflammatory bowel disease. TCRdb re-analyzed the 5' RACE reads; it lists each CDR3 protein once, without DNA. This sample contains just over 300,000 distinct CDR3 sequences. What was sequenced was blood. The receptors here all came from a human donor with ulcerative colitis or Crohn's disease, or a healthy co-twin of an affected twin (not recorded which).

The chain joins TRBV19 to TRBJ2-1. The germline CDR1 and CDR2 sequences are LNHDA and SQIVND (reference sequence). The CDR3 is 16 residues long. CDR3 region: CASSIDAGNSYNEQFF. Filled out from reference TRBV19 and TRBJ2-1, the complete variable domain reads DGGITQSPKYLFRKEGQNVTLSCEQNLNHDAMYWYRQDPGQGLRLIYYSQIVNDFQKGDIAEGYSVSREKKESFPLTVTSAQKNPTAFYLCASSIDAGNSYNEQFFGPGTRLTVL.

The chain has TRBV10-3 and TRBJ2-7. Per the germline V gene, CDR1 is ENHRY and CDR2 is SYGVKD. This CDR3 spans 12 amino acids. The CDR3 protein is CAISESSYEQYF.

The CDR3 here is CSAATSGREETQYF. The V and J genes are TRBV20-1 and TRBJ2-5; TCRdb lists TRBD2, though no DNA is available to test this call. Germline V lookup: CDR1 DFQATT, CDR2 SNEGSKA (reference sequence). CDR3 length: 14 residues.

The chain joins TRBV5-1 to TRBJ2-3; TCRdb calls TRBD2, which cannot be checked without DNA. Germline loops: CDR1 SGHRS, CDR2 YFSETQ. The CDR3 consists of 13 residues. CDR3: CASSFVGADTQYF.

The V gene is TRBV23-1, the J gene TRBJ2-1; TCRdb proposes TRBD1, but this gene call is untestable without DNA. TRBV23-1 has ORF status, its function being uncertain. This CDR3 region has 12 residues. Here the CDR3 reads CASLQGKNEQFF.

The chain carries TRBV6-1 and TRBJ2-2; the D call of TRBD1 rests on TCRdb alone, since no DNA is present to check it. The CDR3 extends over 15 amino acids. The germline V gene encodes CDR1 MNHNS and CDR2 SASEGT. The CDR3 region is CASSQGATNTGELFF.

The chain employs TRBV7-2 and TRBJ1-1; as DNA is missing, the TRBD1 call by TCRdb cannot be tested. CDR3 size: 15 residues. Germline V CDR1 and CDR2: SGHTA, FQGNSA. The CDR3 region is CASSSNGQLNTEAFF.

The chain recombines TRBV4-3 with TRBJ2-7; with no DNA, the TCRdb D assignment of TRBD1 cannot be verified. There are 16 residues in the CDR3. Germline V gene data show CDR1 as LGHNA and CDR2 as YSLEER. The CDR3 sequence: CASSQDAQITLGEQYF.

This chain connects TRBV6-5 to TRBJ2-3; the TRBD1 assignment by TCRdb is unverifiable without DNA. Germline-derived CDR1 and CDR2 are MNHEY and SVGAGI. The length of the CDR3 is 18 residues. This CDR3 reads CASNYNLNRAQNTDTQYF.